This TCR beta chain stems from a study of blood T cell repertoires in COVID-19 (TCRdb year 2020). A note on the overall study: The collaborator samples originated in the United States, Italy and Spain and spanned the acute and convalescent phases of COVID-19. The material from the prospective study consisted of cDNA or gDNA derived from T cells, B-cell-depleted T cells, or PBMCs. Deeply sampled blood TCRbeta repertoires from subjects exposed to, actively infected with, or recovered from COVID-19 were included in the dataset. The repertoires were made available in a free public database intended to serve as a resource for research on the immune response to SARS-CoV-2. Samples came from the ongoing ImmuneRACE study (first 160 participants) plus 1,254 subjects from 6 global collaborators. The sample metadata nearly always contained a de-identified subject ID, COVID-19 status, age in years and sex. HLA class I and class II types, where available, came from metadata supplied by the sample provider rather than from assay-based typing.

The immunoSEQ Assay, a bias-controlled multiplex PCR, was used to amplify TCRbeta CDR3 regions from genomic DNA. Per the authors' processing: Nucleated cell counts per sample were estimated from amplification of reference gene primers within the assay. To quantify the absolute abundance of each unique TCRbeta CDR3 rearrangement, sequence reads were collapsed and filtered. For each sample, productive Simpson clonality was calculated as the square root of Simpson's diversity index across productive rearrangements. As stored in TCRdb, this immuneACCESS dataset retains in-frame rearrangements with V and J assigned. A fraction of the clones does not appear; measured against another copy, unresolved V genes explain less than half of the discrepancy, and the remainder lacks a known reason. V, J and clone size reflect that table, while D and trimming were determined from the DNA. The sample has more than 200,000 clones on record, approximately 86% of them singletons. The ten largest account for around 0.7% of the sample.

Whole blood was collected in K2EDTA tubes by collaborating institutions according to the institutions' own protocols. For TCRbeta analysis, collaborators shipped samples in one of three forms: frozen whole blood, isolated PBMCs, or DNA extracted from either of those sample types. On this clone: The antigen it recognizes is unknown. Nothing much larger sits one base from this clone, and base qualities are not available.

From its cysteine to its phenylalanine, the CDR3 spans 15 amino acids. Kept here is only the CDR3 DNA, which spans 45 bases and is read in frame from base 1. V loses 4 bases, J loses 6 bases, and the germline ends lie 20 bases apart. From the germline V gene (reference sequence), CDR1 is SGHNT and CDR2 is YYREEE. General findings and caveats noted by the study authors: Clinical and demographic metadata were provided uncurated, with the amount varying by source and participant.

The sequencing input was peripheral blood. This sequence was found in a human donor in a cohort sampled during active COVID-19. Rearrangement joined TRBV5-4 to TRBJ2-7, and the D gene may be TRBD1, 6 bases matching. The CDR3 protein: CASSPDRTPIGEQYF. The DNA sequence is TGTGCCAGCAGCCCTGACAGGACACCAATCGGCGAGCAGTACTTC. The CDR3 plus the reference TRBV5-4 and TRBJ2-7 genes for the other parts give the full variable domain: ETGVTQSPTHLIKTRGQQVTLRCSSQSGHNTVSWYQQALGQGPQFIFQYYREEENGRGNFPPRFSGLQFPNYSSELNVNALELDDSALYLCASSPDRTPIGEQYFGPGTRLTVT.